A selection of T cell receptor beta chains follows, all from one sample in a study of T-cell reconstitution after alpha-beta-depleted transplantation in children. MiXCR, applied by TCRdb to the PCR reads, yields one record per CDR3 protein. This table has 330,000 or so distinct CDR3 sequences, about a tenth appearing once. The specimen comprised PBMCs from the stem cell graft donor, sampled from the stem cell graft. These receptors came from a human donor who donated a stem cell graft to a child with acute lymphoblastic leukemia. CDR3s leave out the opening cysteine and the closing phenylalanine or tryptophan. Each record gives: CDR3 length, D gene, V gene, CDR3 protein. D genes are given only for firm matches.

14,TRBD2,TRBV28,ASRSGLAVGGETQY
13,-,TRBV19,ASSGTHRFSGELF
14,-,TRBV5-1,ASSLEGGHSYNEQF
11,-,TRBV4-3,ASSLNKGFEQF
11,-,TRBV12-3/TRBV12-4,ASSFGAKNIQY
12,TRBD1,TRBV7-9,ASSPGTGVLEQY
11,-,TRBV20-1,SASNPEYYEQY
16,TRBD2,TRBV11-1,ASSFGALRGRPPDTQY
11,TRBD2,TRBV10-3,AIRGEGLGEQY
14,TRBD1,TRBV12-3/TRBV12-4,ASSPGTGTLNTEAF
14,TRBD2,TRBV12-3/TRBV12-4,ASSFALREGTGELF
12,-,TRBV12-3/TRBV12-4,ASSLGGISGELF
12,-,TRBV19,ASSISGENTEAF
13,-,TRBV3-1,ASSQAHTGFGELF
12,-,TRBV30,AWSVSRISGELF
13,TRBD2,TRBV7-2,ASSEDGLAGDEQF
12,TRBD2,TRBV6-2/TRBV6-3,ATTLAGGHNEQF
13,TRBD1,TRBV7-8,ASSLVAGGYQPQH
14,TRBD1,TRBV5-5,ASSLAPDRVLYEQY
17,TRBD2,TRBV5-1,ASSFLSGRPPISTDTQY
11,-,TRBV19,ASSINGGEKLF
13,-,TRBV19,ASSPRQRLYEKLF
12,-,TRBV19,ASSIEGWRGELF